A selection of T cell receptor beta chains follows, all from one sample in a study of blood T cell repertoires in COVID-19. Profiled with immunoSEQ multiplex PCR; TCRdb holds only in-frame clones, not every one. The data hold almost 200,000 clones, with roughly 77% observed a single time. Source material: peripheral blood. These receptors all come from a woman aged 40 to 50 with COVID-19, enrolled during active disease. Each CDR3 is given without its conserved first and last residue. A D gene is named only where the DNA matches it firmly. Clone sizes are given selectively: once, few, many, or a class where the clone is expanded.

J,D,V,length,size,CDR3
TRBJ1-2,-,TRBV5-5,15,-,ASRIPYREGTFEGYT
TRBJ2-5,-,TRBV9,14,-,ASSVGGGGAVETQY
TRBJ2-1,-,TRBV7-2,12,-,ASIGGASYNEQF
TRBJ1-5,-,TRBV29-1,10,-,SVGARDQPQH
TRBJ2-3,TRBD2,TRBV27,16,once,ASRPLLSGSSLRDTQY
TRBJ2-2,-,TRBV2,13,-,ASSVAVGGTGELF
TRBJ1-1,TRBD1,TRBV12-3/TRBV12-4,11,-,ASSSGGATEAF
TRBJ1-3,-,TRBV7-2,13,few,ASSGWGGAGNTIY
TRBJ1-4,TRBD1,TRBV9,13,-,ASSVAGTGGEKLF
TRBJ1-1,-,TRBV5-1,12,-,ASSLVAENTEAF
TRBJ2-3,TRBD1,TRBV5-4,14,-,ASSSPSGTGADTQY
TRBJ1-1,-,TRBV7-2,11,-,ASGKGVSAEAF
TRBJ2-2,-,TRBV20-1,14,-,SASTGSRKNTGELF
TRBJ1-1,TRBD1,TRBV2,12,-,ASLWTGVVTEAF
TRBJ2-7,TRBD1,TRBV14,12,once,ASSQQTGDYEQY
TRBJ2-7,TRBD1,TRBV5-4,12,-,ASRIGDSVDEQY
TRBJ2-5,TRBD2,TRBV10-1,15,-,ASSAGTSGRSRETQY
TRBJ2-7,-,TRBV7-9,11,few,ASSLHLEGEQY
TRBJ1-5,TRBD1,TRBV2,12,-,ASSDRGRGQPQH
TRBJ2-5,TRBD2,TRBV19,11,-,ASRREARETQY
TRBJ1-2,TRBD1,TRBV9,13,few,ASSAWDRLKNGYT
TRBJ1-1,-,TRBV20-1,8,-,SPGSTEAF
TRBJ2-7,TRBD2,TRBV6-5,11,-,ASRITSGWGQY
TRBJ1-2,-,TRBV12-3/TRBV12-4,11,once,ASSQSQGLGYT
TRBJ2-1,-,TRBV3-1/TRBV3-2,12,once,ASSQTRQGSEQF
TRBJ1-2,-,TRBV28,10,-,ATVGGYYGYT
TRBJ2-5,-,TRBV24-1,12,-,ATSDHRGTETQY
TRBJ2-5,TRBD1,TRBV5-5,11,once,ASSPRGLETQY
TRBJ2-4,TRBD2,TRBV19,16,few,ASSKATSGAVAKNIQY
TRBJ1-6,TRBD1,TRBV7-2,16,-,ASSTGTGIDSYNSPLH
TRBJ2-3,TRBD2,TRBV27,14,few,ASRGNSGGEFGTQY
TRBJ2-1,TRBD2,TRBV6-5,11,-,ASRETSGRREF
TRBJ1-1,-,TRBV19,10,-,ATALRGTEAF
TRBJ1-6,TRBD1,TRBV27,13,-,ASRFRTGGGSPLH
TRBJ2-1,-,TRBV5-1,14,-,ASSFTGISSYNEQF
TRBJ1-5,-,TRBV9,13,-,ASSQGLGSNQPQH
TRBJ2-5,TRBD1,TRBV5-1,13,-,ASSSGTGNQETQY
TRBJ2-3,TRBD2,TRBV12-3/TRBV12-4,11,-,ANSGGAQDTQY
TRBJ2-5,-,TRBV5-1,13,-,ASSSQLSGRETQY
TRBJ1-1,-,TRBV3-1/TRBV3-2,12,-,ASSRSGGIPEAF
TRBJ2-7,TRBD2,TRBV11-2,12,-,ASRNNAGGNEQY
TRBJ1-2,-,TRBV30,12,medium-sized,AWIGPGGKDGYT
TRBJ2-7,TRBD2,TRBV10-3,12,once,AINEREGSYEQY
TRBJ1-5,-,TRBV2,11,-,ASSPAEGQPQH
TRBJ2-7,-,TRBV19,11,-,ASSPRQAYEQY
TRBJ2-1,TRBD1,TRBV6-5,13,-,ASSWRQGNYNEQF
TRBJ1-2,-,TRBV10-3,13,once,AINLNGGPNYGYT
TRBJ1-1,TRBD1,TRBV5-1,14,-,ASSNRDSLLNTEAF
TRBJ2-3,TRBD1,TRBV25-1,15,-,ASSAQITGTGTDTQY
TRBJ1-5,TRBD1,TRBV10-3,14,-,AISEGRQGSNQPQH